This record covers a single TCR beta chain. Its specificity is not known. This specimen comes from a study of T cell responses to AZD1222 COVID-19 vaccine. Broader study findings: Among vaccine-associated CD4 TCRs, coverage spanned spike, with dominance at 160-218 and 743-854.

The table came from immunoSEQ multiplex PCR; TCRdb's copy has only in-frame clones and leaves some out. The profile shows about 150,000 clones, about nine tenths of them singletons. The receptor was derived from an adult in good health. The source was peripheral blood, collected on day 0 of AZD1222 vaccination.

This CDR3 reads CASSLLISSLQETQYF. In DNA, the CDR3 is TGTGCCAGCAGTTTATTAATTAGCAGCCTACAAGAGACCCAGTACTTC. This sequence joins TRBV28 and TRBJ2-5, with no clear D. V was shortened by 1 base and J by 2 bases, with 14 bases between the two germline ends. Germline lookup yields CDR1 MDHEN and CDR2 SYDVKM. CDR3 length: 16 amino acids.